This TCR beta chain was found in a study of shared clonotypes between healthy human individuals. Across the study: Researchers assigned three CD4 naive, three CD4 memory, two CD8 naive and one CD8 memory plate to each donor.

The protocol was immunoSEQ multiplex PCR, while the TCRdb copy is restricted to in-frame clones and leaves out a portion. The top ten clones hold approximately 0.12% of a sample with some 630,000 clones, approximately 96% of them seen once. Positively selected for CCR7, the CD45RO-negative cells used as naive CD8 cells excluded terminally differentiated effector memory CD45RA+ cells. All the donors were Caucasian adults who lived in Nashville, Tennessee. There are 15 residues in the CDR3. Germline lookup yields CDR1 SGHAT and CDR2 FQNNGV. J was trimmed by 1 base and V by 3 bases; bases with no gene match: 5.

This sequence joins TRBV11-2 and TRBJ2-5; 7 bases align to TRBD1. This clonotype originated in a woman in her 30s in good health. Source material: naive CD8+ T cells sorted from blood. The CDR3 region is CASSFGDSTQETQYF. CDR3 coding DNA: TGTGCCAGCAGCTTTGGGGACAGTACCCAAGAGACCCAGTACTTC.